Sequencing of this TCR beta chain was carried out in a study of T-cell reconstitution after alpha-beta-depleted transplantation in children. Preparing the TCRbeta library involved the use of unique molecular identifiers. TCRdb re-called the PCR reads with MiXCR, one entry per CDR3 protein. This sample has about 980,000 distinct CDR3 sequences, with roughly 29% found just once. Germline V gene data show CDR1 as LGHNA and CDR2 as YNFKEQ. The V gene end was trimmed by 4 bases and the J gene end by 5 bases; junction bases not matched to a gene: 13. The CDR3 is 16 amino acids. This TCR was recovered from a boy younger than two who had a stem cell transplant for SCID, so the T cells may come from the graft donor. The chain employs TRBV4-2 and TRBJ2-5; 7 nucleotides match TRBD2. Sequencing used PBMCs, mostly from graft donor cells, obtained 360 days after TCRalphabeta/CD19-depleted stem cell transplant. This CDR3 is CASSPGAGPIRETQYF. DNA of the CDR3: TGTGCCAGCAGCCCAGGAGCGGGGCCCATTCGGGAGACCCAGTACTTC.